The following is a T cell receptor (beta chain) sequence with its context. Clones were read by immunoSEQ multiplex PCR, and TCRdb kept only the in-frame ones, dropping some. The sample shows 600,000 to 750,000 clones, 90% of them seen only once. This CDR3 has 15 amino acids. V shed 1 base and J shed 3 bases, with 13 bases lying between them. Germline loops: CDR1 MNHNS, CDR2 SASEGT. This entry comes from a study of shared clonotypes between healthy human individuals. Material: memory CD8+ T cells from PBMCs. Subset here: CD45RO+ cells pooled with CCR7-negative TemRA cells. The chain couples TRBV6-1 to TRBJ2-7; D is possibly TRBD1 (6 bases). The sequence derives from a man aged 18 to 29 in good health. Some clones in this sample may be carry-over from other donors' samples. CDR3 coding DNA: TGTGCCAGCAGTGAAGGTCACGGACAGAGCTACGAGCAGTACTTC. Encoded protein: CASSEGHGQSYEQYF.